The T cell receptor (beta chain) under discussion was sequenced for a study of blood T cells in healthy people across ages. Extraction yielded at least 5.5 micrograms of total RNA per sample. Findings and limits, study-wide: Fewer expanded clones and more diversity marked long-lived versus aged donors.

Primed by a sample-barcoded 5' primer and a J-beta primer mix, a second PCR proceeded for roughly 7 to 12 cycles. A tag from a template-switch adaptor with 12 random nucleotides marked each cDNA molecule. TCRdb itself ran the 5' RACE reads through MiXCR, one entry per CDR3 protein. Altogether hundreds of thousands of distinct CDR3 sequences are present, around 36% being singletons, with the ten largest covering 10% to 15%. This clonotype was seen a single time. As yet, its antigen is unknown. This could be a read error, since a much larger clone is one nucleotide away. The CDR3 loop spans 14 amino acids. Trimming shortened V by 2 bases and J by 6 bases, and 11 bases separated the two germline ends. CDR1 and CDR2 from the germline V gene are MGHDK and SYGVNS.

This chain links TRBV25-1 with TRBJ2-1; D gene uncertain. The source is a man aged 18 to 30 in good health. Source material: blood. CDR3 nucleotides: TGTGCCAGCAGTGAACTGTCGACCTGCAATGAGCAGTTCTTC. Amino acids: CASSELSTCNEQFF. The whole variable domain, remainder taken from reference TRBV25-1 and TRBJ2-1, is EADIYQTPRYLVIGTGKKITLECSQTMGHDKMYWYQQDPGMELHLIHYSYGVNSTEKGDLSSESTVSRIRTEHFPLTLESARPSHTSQYLCASSELSTCNEQFFGPGTRLTVL.